The 30 T cell receptor beta chains in this list originate from one sample, sequenced in a study of CD8+CD57+ T cells in acquired aplastic anemia. Genomic DNA, serving as template, underwent TCR beta VDJ and CDR3 profiling. From the reads, TCRdb called clonotypes with MiXCR, one entry per CDR3 protein. The repertoire holds roughly 200,000 distinct CDR3 sequences, with 55% to 65% as singletons. Patients chosen for sequencing had shown CD8+CD57+ cell expansion by flow cytometry. The sample consisted of sorted CD4+, CD8+, or CD8+CD57+ T cells (not recorded which) from PBMCs. Source of these receptors: a human donor with aplastic anemia.

Notes on this clonotype: The junction differs from germline at one of its ends, possibly a read error. The chain has TRBV30 and TRBJ1-1, with D hard to call. From germline, CDR1 is GTSNPN and CDR2 SVGIG (reference sequence). The CDR3 has 11 residues. CDR3: CAWSFNTEACF. The CDR3 bases are TGTGCCTGGAGCTTTAACACCGAAGCTTGCTTT.

The chain couples TRBV9 to TRBJ1-5; 7 bases match TRBD1. The CDR3 contains 15 residues. V lost 0 bases, J lost 3 bases, and 3 bases stayed unmatched. Germline-derived CDR1 and CDR2 are SGDLS and YYNGEE. Here the CDR3 DNA reads TGTGCCAGCAGCGTAGACACAGGGGCCAATCAGCCCCAGCATTTT. Protein: CASSVDTGANQPQHF.

This clonotype was counted a few times. V and J are TRBV20-1 and TRBJ2-7, with D unresolved. The CDR3 spans 15 residues. Germline lookup yields CDR1 DFQATT and CDR2 SNEGSKA (reference sequence). Trimming removed 3 bases from V and 2 bases from J, with 17 bases in between. CDR3 coding DNA: TGCAGTGCTAGCAATACCGCCCGGCGCCCCTACGAGCAGTACTTC. The encoded protein is CSASNTARRPYEQYF.

The rearrangement joins TRBV5-6 to TRBJ1-5; D possibly corresponds to TRBD1 (5 bases). The CDR3 totals 16 residues. V lost 3 bases to trimming and J lost 3 bases, with 16 bases between them. Looked up from germline, CDR1 is SGHDT and CDR2 is YYEEEE. For the CDR3, the DNA is TGTGCCAGCAGCTCTAGCGGAGGACAATACAATCAGCCCCAGCATTTT. This gives the protein CASSSSGGQYNQPQHF.

The chain employs TRBV24-1 and TRBJ2-7; TRBD2 matches 11 bases. Germline CDR1 and CDR2: KGHDR and SFDVKD. This CDR3 region has 15 residues. The junction had 9 bases not matched to a gene; V was cut back by 11 bases and J by 1 base. CDR3 region: CASSNRLAGSYEQYF. CDR3 DNA sequence: TGTGCCAGCAGCAACCGACTAGCGGGATCCTACGAGCAGTACTTC.

The chain links TRBV7-9 to TRBJ1-1; D might be TRBD1 (5 bases). CDR1 is SEHNR and CDR2 is FQNEAQ in the germline V gene (reference sequence). The CDR3 is made up of 15 amino acids. V shed 1 base and J shed 0 bases, with 9 bases lying between them. In DNA form, the CDR3 reads TGTGCCAGCAGCTTAGGACAGCTAATGAACACTGAAGCTTTCTTT. Its protein is CASSLGQLMNTEAFF.

This clonotype was observed a handful of times. The chain joins TRBV7-9 to TRBJ1-1; D uncertain. The length of the CDR3 is 12 residues. Per germline, CDR1 SEHNR and CDR2 FQNEAQ (reference sequence). With 5 bases removed from V and 4 bases from J, the gap between germline ends came to 8 bases. The CDR3 loop is CASSRSGTEAFF. The CDR3 DNA follows: TGTGCCAGCAGCCGAAGCGGCACTGAAGCTTTCTTT.

The chain couples TRBV24-1 to TRBJ2-1; 10 bases are shared with TRBD2. The CDR3 runs 17 residues. J gave up 6 bases and V 0 bases, and 7 bases lay outside the gene matches. The V gene's germline CDR1 is KGHDR and CDR2 SFDVKD. The CDR3 is CATSDLGEREGINEQFF. The DNA of the CDR3 is TGTGCCACCAGTGATTTGGGGGAGCGGGAGGGAATCAATGAGCAGTTCTTC.

This sequence joins TRBV12-3 or TRBV12-4 and TRBJ1-3, with a weak D call TRBD1 (6 bases). This CDR3 is 17 amino acids long. V was clipped by 6 bases and J by 0 bases, with 18 bases between them. The CDR3 loop is CASSSRGQSSSGNTIYF. The CDR3 DNA reads as TGTGCCAGCAGCTCTAGAGGACAGTCGAGCTCTGGAAACACCATATATTTT.

This clonotype has only one observation. The chain links TRBV2 to TRBJ1-5, with 7 bases matching TRBD1. V was clipped by 7 bases and J by 3 bases; unmatched bases: 9. The CDR3 spans 15 residues. Germline V gene lookup returns CDR1 SNHLY and CDR2 FYNNEI. Written as DNA, the CDR3 is TGTGCCAGCACCGTTAGACAGGGACTCAATCAGCCCCAGCATTTT. The encoded protein is CASTVRQGLNQPQHF. The complete variable domain, with remaining parts taken from reference TRBV2 and TRBJ1-5, reads EPEVTQTPSHQVTQMGQEVILRCVPISNHLYFYWYRQILGQKVEFLVSFYNNEISEKSEIFDDQFSVERPDGSNFTLKIRSTKLEDSAMYFCASTVRQGLNQPQHFGDGTRLSIL.

The V gene is TRBV29-1, the J gene TRBJ2-7; D might be TRBD2 (6 bases). The CDR3 totals 14 residues. V was pared by 4 bases and J by 8 bases, with 21 bases between. CDR1 SQVTM and CDR2 ANQGSEA come from the germline V gene. CDR3 DNA: TGCAGCGTTGGGGGAAGGGCTGCGGGGCCGAAGCAGTACTTC. Translated: CSVGGRAAGPKQYF.

The chain is built from TRBV5-1 and TRBJ2-1, with 7 bases lining up with TRBD1. Trimming at V came to 4 bases and at J to 0 bases, leaving 4 bases not matched to a gene. Per germline, CDR1 SGHRS and CDR2 YFSETQ. This CDR3 contains 15 residues. As DNA, the CDR3 is TGCGCCAGCAGCCCCGGGACAGCCTCCTACAATGAGCAGTTCTTC. Translation gives CASSPGTASYNEQFF.

The chain joins TRBV20-1 to TRBJ1-6; weak D call: TRBD1 (5 bases). The V gene's germline CDR1 is DFQATT and CDR2 SNEGSKA (reference sequence). V was shortened by 3 bases and J by 6 bases, with 12 bases between the two germline ends. This CDR3 has 14 amino acids. The CDR3 spells CSASDQTANSPLHF. CDR3 DNA sequence: TGCAGTGCTAGTGATCAGACAGCTAATTCACCCCTCCACTTT.

This chain joins TRBV24-1 and TRBJ2-1, with a tentative D call TRBD1 (8 bases). This CDR3 contains 16 residues. Trimming shortened V by 4 bases and J by 6 bases, and 18 bases separated the two germline ends. Germline V gene data show CDR1 as KGHDR and CDR2 as SFDVKD. The CDR3 reads CATSENTGGRGNEQFF. CDR3 DNA: TGTGCCACCAGTGAGAATACAGGGGGGAGGGGCAATGAGCAGTTCTTC.

This chain uses TRBV7-9 with TRBJ2-7; 7 bases are a match to TRBD2. This CDR3 comprises 17 residues. J gave up 0 bases and V 4 bases, and 12 bases lay outside the gene matches. Germline CDR1 SEHNR, CDR2 FQNEAQ (reference sequence). CDR3: CASSSRYLADPSYEQYF. CDR3 nucleotides: TGTGCCAGCAGCTCCCGATACCTAGCGGACCCCTCCTACGAGCAGTACTTC.

The J gene is TRBJ2-7, the V gene TRBV10-1; D may be TRBD1 (6 bases). The CDR3 extends over 12 amino acids. Per germline, CDR1 WNHNN and CDR2 SYGVQD (reference sequence). Trimming took off 8 bases at V and 7 bases at J, with 15 bases between the two ends. DNA for the CDR3: TGCGCCAGCTCAAACAGGGTTGGGGAGCAGTACTTC. Translating it yields CASSNRVGEQYF.

Only one count was recorded for this clonotype. The chain couples TRBV14 to TRBJ2-1, with 7 bases matching TRBD1. Germline lookup yields CDR1 SGHDN and CDR2 FVKESK. The CDR3 has 16 amino acids. The V segment lost 3 bases and the J segment 0 bases; nucleotides outside the gene matches: 5. For the CDR3, the DNA is TGTGCCAGCAGCCATGGGGGACAGAACTCCTACAATGAGCAGTTCTTC. Translation: CASSHGGQNSYNEQFF.

This clonotype was counted once. The germline gene is not matched at one end of the junction; a read error may be the cause. CDR3 nucleotides: TGCAGTGCTCGACAGGGCCCGGTTGAGTTC. It yields the protein CSARQGPVEF. The genes are TRBV20-1 and TRBJ2-6; 7 positions match TRBD1. Germline CDR1 DFQATT, CDR2 SNEGSKA (reference sequence). The CDR3 runs to 10 residues.

The table lists this clonotype with a count of one. The chain employs TRBV5-1 and TRBJ2-7, with D unresolved. Trimming pared 0 bases from V and 6 bases from J, leaving 10 bases between. Germline-derived CDR1 and CDR2 are SGHRS and YFSETQ. This CDR3 has 13 residues. The DNA of the CDR3 is TGCGCCAGCAGCTTGGCCCATAGTGGCGAGCAGTACTTC. This translates into CASSLAHSGEQYF.

The CDR3 sequence is CASRGQGYYEQYF. CDR3 bases: TGCGCCAGCAGGGGACAGGGTTACTACGAGCAGTACTTC. The V call is TRBV10-1, the J call TRBJ2-7, with 9 bases aligning to TRBD1. The V and J ends lost 6 bases and 3 bases, in that order; junction bases with no gene match: 3. The CDR3 loop spans 13 amino acids. Germline V gene sequence: CDR1 WNHNN, CDR2 SYGVQD (reference sequence).

The gene calls are TRBV3-1 and TRBJ2-2, with 11 bases lining up with TRBD1. The CDR3 totals 17 residues. CDR1 and CDR2 (germline): LGHDT, YNNKEL (reference sequence). Trimming took 6 bases from V and 4 from J; bases not matched to a gene: 10. CDR3 in DNA: TGTGCCAGCAGACACATCGGGACAGGGGGTAGCACCGGGGAGCTGTTTTTT. It codes for CASRHIGTGGSTGELFF.

This chain connects TRBV15 to TRBJ2-7; tentatively, D is TRBD1 (6 bases). This CDR3 is built from 14 residues. The germline V gene has CDR1 LNHNV and CDR2 YYDKDF (reference sequence). V dropped 3 bases and J dropped 5 bases, with 14 bases sitting between them. DNA for the CDR3: TGTGCCACCAGCAGGGGTTTAGGGGGTGACGAGCAGTACTTC. Translating it yields CATSRGLGGDEQYF.

The chain combines TRBV10-3 with TRBJ2-1, with D possibly matching TRBD2 (6 bases). The V gene's germline CDR1 is ENHRY and CDR2 SYGVKD. CDR3 length equals 17 residues. The V and J ends lost 0 bases and 7 bases respectively, with 19 bases between them. CDR3 amino acids: CAISESDGGNSRNEQFF. DNA for the CDR3: TGTGCCATCAGTGAGTCGGACGGCGGGAATTCGCGAAATGAGCAGTTCTTC.

The table lists this clonotype with a count of one. The chain is built from TRBV9 and TRBJ2-3; D uncertain. Germline V gives CDR1 SGDLS, CDR2 YYNGEE. CDR3 length: 15 residues. Deletions cut 2 bases from V and 0 bases from J, with 10 bases between. The CDR3 sequence is CASSVGGSSTDTQYF. The CDR3 region has the DNA TGTGCCAGCAGCGTCGGCGGCTCTAGCACAGATACGCAGTATTTT.

This clonotype occurred a few times. The CDR3 sequence: CASSGGVGELFF. DNA of the CDR3: TGTGCCAGCAGCGGGGGGGTCGGGGAGCTGTTTTTT. The chain has TRBV2 and TRBJ2-2, with 8 bases matching TRBD2. V lost 6 bases, J lost 7 bases, and 1 base stayed unmatched. The V gene's germline CDR1 is SNHLY and CDR2 FYNNEI. CDR3 length: 12 amino acids.

This clonotype was found a few times. The chain joins TRBV7-8 to TRBJ2-3, with 10 nucleotides matching TRBD2. Germline CDR1 SGHVS, CDR2 FQNEAQ. The CDR3 runs 16 residues. The V gene end was trimmed by 4 bases and the J gene end by 7 bases; junction bases not matched to a gene: 11. The CDR3 loop reads CASSSTPSGGRNTQYF. The CDR3 DNA sequence: TGTGCCAGCAGCTCAACCCCTAGCGGGGGACGGAATACGCAGTATTTT.

The CDR3 nucleotides are TGCGCCAGCAGCTGGGGGTACCAGGGGCAAGGCTACGAGCAGTACTTC. Residues: CASSWGYQGQGYEQYF. The genes are TRBV5-1 and TRBJ2-7; D is perhaps TRBD1 (6 bases). The CDR3 length is 16 residues. Germline CDR1 is SGHRS and CDR2 is YFSETQ. V was trimmed by 3 bases and J by 3 bases, leaving 19 bases between them.

This sequence joins TRBV14 and TRBJ1-1; TRBD1 matches 7 bases. CDR3 size: 15 residues. CDR1 is SGHDN and CDR2 is FVKESK in the germline V gene. Losses at the gene ends were 3 bases for V and 1 base for J; bases not matched to a gene: 5. CDR3 bases: TGTGCCAGCAGCCACTCCAGGGGGAAGAACACTGAAGCTTTCTTT. As protein: CASSHSRGKNTEAFF.

The V gene is TRBV7-9, the J gene TRBJ2-7; tentatively, D is TRBD2 (6 bases). CDR1 and CDR2 (germline): SEHNR, FQNEAQ (reference sequence). The CDR3 is made up of 14 amino acids. V gave up 0 bases and J gave up 5 bases, with 11 bases separating them. The CDR3 DNA is TGTGCCAGCAGCTTAGCGGGGGGTGGTCACGAGCAGTACTTC. It codes for CASSLAGGGHEQYF.

The rearrangement links TRBV15 to TRBJ2-3, with D maybe TRBD1 (5 bases). The V end was cut by 3 bases, the J end by 2 bases, with 15 bases between. Germline V lookup: CDR1 LNHNV, CDR2 YYDKDF (reference sequence). This CDR3 has 16 amino acids. The CDR3 nucleotides read TGTGCCACCAGCAGCTCAACAGGACAATACACAGATACGCAGTATTTT. Amino acid sequence: CATSSSTGQYTDTQYF.